This T cell receptor beta chain was sequenced in a study of cytomegalovirus exposure and HLA in healthy donors. About the study: The same platform as the 650 to 700 first-cohort repertoires was used for the 120 validation repertoires, a later analysis reported.

CDR1 and CDR2 (germline): LNHDA, SQIVND (reference sequence). Trimming took 5 bases from V and 0 from J; bases not matched to a gene: 2. The CDR3 is 15 amino acids. Study findings and constraints: Most TCR sequences proved rare, with some public TCRs found in many donors.

Remarks on this clone: Its antigen is unknown.

The repertoire was sequenced with immunoSEQ multiplex PCR; TCRdb's copy has only in-frame clones and lacks some. This sample yields tens of thousands of clones, of which nearly 98% are seen a single time; around 1.5% belongs to the top ten. This sequence was found in a woman under 30 in good health and CMV-seropositive. The chain has TRBV19 and TRBJ2-1; TRBD1 aligns across 9 bases. The sequenced sample was PBMCs. The CDR3 here is CASSPGQGSYNEQFF. CDR3 bases: TGTGCCAGTAGTCCGGGACAGGGCTCCTACAATGAGCAGTTCTTC.